This T cell receptor (beta chain) was sequenced for a study of T cells in Graves' hyperthyroidism and ophthalmopathy. The CDR3 regions of TCR beta were amplified from RNA transcripts. Using the HTBI primer set, a first-round RT-PCR was run on the TCR CDR3. TCRdb reanalysed the multiplex PCR reads using MiXCR and keeps one entry per CDR3 protein. The sample contains fewer than 250,000 distinct CDR3 sequences, almost 25% of which appear only once. V was trimmed by 2 bases and J by 4 bases, leaving 11 bases between them. The CDR3 sequence is 14 residues long. V usage is TRBV12-3 or TRBV12-4 and J usage is TRBJ2-5, with a weak D call TRBD2 (6 bases). The material sequenced was blood. The clonotype comes from a woman in her thirties or forties with Graves' ophthalmopathy. The CDR3 reads CASSLNAGGETQYF. The CDR3 region has the DNA TGTGCCAGCAGTTTAAATGCCGGGGGAGAGACCCAGTACTTC.